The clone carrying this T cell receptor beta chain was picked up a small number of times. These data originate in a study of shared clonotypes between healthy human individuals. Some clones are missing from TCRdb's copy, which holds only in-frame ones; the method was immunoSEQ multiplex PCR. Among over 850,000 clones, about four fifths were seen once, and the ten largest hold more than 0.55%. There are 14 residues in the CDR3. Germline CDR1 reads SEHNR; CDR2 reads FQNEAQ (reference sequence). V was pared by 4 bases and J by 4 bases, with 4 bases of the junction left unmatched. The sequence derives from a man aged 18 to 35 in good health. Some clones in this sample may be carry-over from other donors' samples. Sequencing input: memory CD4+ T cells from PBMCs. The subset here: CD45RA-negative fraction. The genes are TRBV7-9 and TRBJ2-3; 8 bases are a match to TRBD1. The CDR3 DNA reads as TGTGCCAGCAGCTACGGACAGGGTCCAGATACGCAGTATTTT. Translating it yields CASSYGQGPDTQYF.